The present T cell receptor (beta chain) was sequenced within a study of OX40 agonist ivuxolimab in advanced cancers. Across the whole study: People in dose escalation had one of these cancers: hepatocellular carcinoma, melanoma, renal cell or head and neck cancer. Study outcomes and limitations: At 0.1 to 3.0 mg/kg, clonal expansion of CD4+ and CD8+ blood T cells had occurred by week 6.

Per germline, CDR1 MGHDK and CDR2 SYGVNS. The V and J ends lost 6 bases and 6 bases respectively, with 12 bases between them. There are 12 residues in the CDR3. The data were produced by immunoSEQ multiplex PCR, yet TCRdb's version contains in-frame clones alone and is incomplete. The data show more than 70,000 clones, roughly 91% seen once. For this clone: What it binds is unknown.

This rearrangement joins TRBV25-1 to TRBJ2-7; D is possibly TRBD1 or TRBD2 (5 bases each). The sequencing here drew on CD4+ or CD8+ T cells sorted from blood, taken in a trial of the OX40 agonist ivuxolimab. The TCR comes from an adult with an advanced solid tumor such as melanoma, head and neck, liver or kidney cancer. The CDR3 spells CASSRGGGEQYF. In DNA form, the CDR3 reads TGTGCCAGCAGCCGGGGTGGGGGCGAGCAGTACTTC.